This TCR beta chain was captured by sequencing in a study of CD8 T cells in Susac syndrome. An amount of RNA that ranged from roughly 0.45 to 1 ug was reverse transcribed with random hexamers. TCRdb independently ran MiXCR on the immunoSEQ multiplex PCR reads; one entry per CDR3 protein. The sample lists 330,000 or so distinct CDR3 sequences, around 89% seen once, with roughly 0.2% in the top ten. The CDR3 is made up of 12 amino acids. The germline CDR1 and CDR2 sequences are KGHDR and SFDVKD. V lost 6 bases, J lost 10 bases, and 4 bases stayed unmatched. The chain carries TRBV24-1 and TRBJ2-1; TRBD2 matches 8 bases. This clonotype originated in a human donor with multiple sclerosis. Sequencing was performed on CD8+ T cells from PBMCs. This CDR3 is CATSRGGNEQFF. CDR3 coding DNA: TGTGCCACCAGTCGGGGGGGAAACGAGCAGTTCTTC.